These T cell receptor beta chains were read from a single sample in a study of preoperative IRX-2 immunotherapy in early breast cancer. Here immunoSEQ multiplex PCR was the method, and the copy in TCRdb shows in-frame clones only, minus some. The table shows more than 30,000 clones, with under 90% occurring only once. Source: tumor tissue, taken after IRX-2 immunotherapy. Receptor source: a human donor with breast cancer. Both conserved end residues are part of each CDR3. D genes are given only for firm matches. Clone size, where shown, is once, few, many, or a class for clones that have expanded.

V: TRBV19; J: TRBJ1-5; D: .; size: few; DNA: TGTGCCAGTAGTACGGACGGTATTAGGGGCAATCAGCCCCAGCATTTT; CDR3: CASSTDGIRGNQPQHF
V: TRBV19; J: TRBJ2-1; D: TRBD2; size: .; DNA: TGTGCCAGTAGTACTATAACTAGCGGGAGTCTGCATGAGCAGTTCTTC; CDR3: CASSTITSGSLHEQFF
V: TRBV19; J: TRBJ2-7; D: .; size: once; DNA: TGTGCCAGTAGTTCCCCCCACAGCCAATTCTACGAGCAGTACTTC; CDR3: CASSSPHSQFYEQYF
V: TRBV15; J: TRBJ1-2; D: .; size: once; DNA: TGTGCCACCAGCAGAGCCCCCGGATACCAGAGCATCTATGGCTACACCTTC; CDR3: CATSRAPGYQSIYGYTF
V: TRBV19; J: TRBJ1-6; D: .; size: .; DNA: TGTGCCAGTAGTATAGTTGCTGATTCACCCCTCCACTTT; CDR3: CASSIVADSPLHF
V: TRBV6-8; J: TRBJ2-1; D: TRBD2; size: .; DNA: TGTGCCAGCTGGGCTAGCGGGAGAAATGAGCAGTTCTTC; CDR3: CASWASGRNEQFF
V: TRBV15; J: TRBJ1-1; D: .; size: .; DNA: TGTGCCACCAGCCCCCGAGGGGAGATGAACACTGAAGCTTTCTTT; CDR3: CATSPRGEMNTEAFF
V: TRBV6-8; J: TRBJ1-5; D: .; size: .; DNA: TGTGCCAGCAGTAGAATCGGTGGGGGGCAGCCCCAGCATTTT; CDR3: CASSRIGGGQPQHF
V: TRBV23-1; J: TRBJ1-1; D: .; size: .; DNA: TGCGCCAGCAGCCTAGCTTCGGAAGTGAACACTGAAGCTTTCTTT; CDR3: CASSLASEVNTEAFF
V: TRBV29-1; J: TRBJ1-1; D: .; size: .; DNA: TGCAGCGTTGTCCACCAGGCGAACACTGAAGCTTTCTTT; CDR3: CSVVHQANTEAFF
V: TRBV6-8; J: TRBJ1-6; D: TRBD1; size: .; DNA: TGTGCCAGCCGCACAGGGGGAAATTCACCCCTCCACTTT; CDR3: CASRTGGNSPLHF
V: TRBV30; J: TRBJ1-1; D: .; size: .; DNA: TGTGCCTGGAAGACTGTCCTATTGAACACTGAAGCTTTCTTT; CDR3: CAWKTVLLNTEAFF
V: TRBV6-7; J: TRBJ1-5; D: .; size: .; DNA: TGTGCCAGCAGTCCCACCGGGCAGTATAGCAATCAGCCCCAGCATTTT; CDR3: CASSPTGQYSNQPQHF
V: TRBV11-3; J: TRBJ1-2; D: TRBD1; size: .; DNA: TGTGCCAGCAGCCCACAGGGACAGTTCTATGGCTACACCTTC; CDR3: CASSPQGQFYGYTF
V: TRBV11-3; J: TRBJ1-2; D: .; size: .; DNA: TGTGCCAGCAGCCCCAGAAACAACCTAGGTGGCTACACCTTC; CDR3: CASSPRNNLGGYTF
V: TRBV6-8; J: TRBJ1-5; D: .; size: .; DNA: TGTGCCAGCAGCGTGGACCACCTTAGGGATCAGCCCCAGCATTTT; CDR3: CASSVDHLRDQPQHF
V: TRBV29-1; J: TRBJ1-4; D: .; size: .; DNA: TGCAGCGTTGACCGATTCAGCGGTCCCGGAAATGAAAAACTGTTTTTT; CDR3: CSVDRFSGPGNEKLFF
V: TRBV6-8; J: TRBJ1-5; D: .; size: .; DNA: TGTGCCAGCAGTTATACCGGACGGTACAATCAGCCCCAGCATTTT; CDR3: CASSYTGRYNQPQHF
V: TRBV23-1; J: TRBJ2-5; D: .; size: .; DNA: TGCGCCAGCAGCCAAGGAAATCCCGGGCGGGAGACCCAGTACTTC; CDR3: CASSQGNPGRETQYF
V: TRBV6-8; J: TRBJ2-2; D: TRBD1; size: .; DNA: TGTGCCAGCAGCCGGGGACAGGCCTCGAACACCGGGGAGCTGTTTTTT; CDR3: CASSRGQASNTGELFF
V: TRBV7-4; J: TRBJ1-4; D: .; size: .; DNA: TGTGCCAGCAGCTTAGAGCCGGGGGAAAAACTGTTTTTT; CDR3: CASSLEPGEKLFF
V: TRBV6-8; J: TRBJ2-3; D: .; size: few; DNA: TGTGCCAGCAGGAAACAGCTTAGCACAGATACGCAGTATTTT; CDR3: CASRKQLSTDTQYF
V: TRBV6-8; J: TRBJ2-1; D: .; size: .; DNA: TGTGCCAGCAGTTATCTCTCCGGGGGCGTATACAATGAGCAGTTCTTC; CDR3: CASSYLSGGVYNEQFF
V: TRBV10-3; J: TRBJ1-2; D: .; size: .; DNA: TGTGCCATCAGTGAGTCGTTATTGGGCGGCTACACCTTC; CDR3: CAISESLLGGYTF
V: TRBV7-6; J: TRBJ2-7; D: TRBD1; size: .; DNA: TGTGCCAGCAGCCCCCCCCACAGGGGGGATAAGCAGTACTTC; CDR3: CASSPPHRGDKQYF
V: TRBV18; J: TRBJ1-1; D: .; size: .; DNA: TGTGCCAGCTCACCAAGGGCCGAGGTGGTGGGTGAAGCTTTCTTT; CDR3: CASSPRAEVVGEAFF
V: TRBV5-1; J: TRBJ2-1; D: TRBD2; size: .; DNA: TGCGCCAGCAGCGATCTAGCGGGAGTAGGCTACCATGAGCAGTTCTTC; CDR3: CASSDLAGVGYHEQFF
V: TRBV5-1; J: TRBJ2-6; D: TRBD1; size: .; DNA: TGCGCCAGCAGCGGACAGGTCGTGACCGGGGCCAACGTCCTGACTTTC; CDR3: CASSGQVVTGANVLTF
V: TRBV19; J: TRBJ1-1; D: .; size: .; DNA: TGTGCCAGTAACGACAGGAACACTGAAGCTTTCTTT; CDR3: CASNDRNTEAFF
V: TRBV7-7; J: TRBJ1-4; D: TRBD1; size: .; DNA: TGTGCCAGCAGCACAGAAGGGGGCTCGGTGGAAAAACTGTTTTTT; CDR3: CASSTEGGSVEKLFF
V: TRBV5-1; J: TRBJ2-5; D: TRBD2; size: few; DNA: TGCGCCAGCAGCTTGGCGGGGGGACAAGAGACCCAGTACTTC; CDR3: CASSLAGGQETQYF
V: TRBV7-1; J: TRBJ2-3; D: TRBD1; size: .; DNA: TGTGCCAGCAGCTTAGAACAGGGGGCAGATACGCAGTATTTT; CDR3: CASSLEQGADTQYF
V: TRBV29-1; J: TRBJ1-3; D: .; size: .; DNA: TGCAGCGTTGAATTGGACTCTGGAAACACCATATATTTT; CDR3: CSVELDSGNTIYF
V: TRBV19; J: TRBJ2-7; D: TRBD2; size: .; DNA: TGTGCCAGTAGTATCACTAGCGGGACAGCCTACGAGCAGTACTTC; CDR3: CASSITSGTAYEQYF
V: TRBV11-3; J: TRBJ1-1; D: .; size: .; DNA: TGTGCCAGCAGCTTGGGTGATGGGGGCTTGAACACTGAAGCTTTCTTT; CDR3: CASSLGDGGLNTEAFF
V: TRBV19; J: TRBJ1-4; D: .; size: .; DNA: TGTGCCAGTAGTCCCTTTGGCGTTAAGGAAAAACTGTTTTTT; CDR3: CASSPFGVKEKLFF
V: TRBV6-8; J: TRBJ1-1; D: TRBD1; size: .; DNA: TGTGCCAGCGCGGACAGGGGGTATATGAACACTGAAGCTTTCTTT; CDR3: CASADRGYMNTEAFF
V: TRBV6-8; J: TRBJ1-2; D: .; size: .; DNA: TGTGCCAGCAGTTACTCGCTAGCCCACTTGGGCGGCTACACCTTC; CDR3: CASSYSLAHLGGYTF
V: TRBV10-3; J: TRBJ1-2; D: TRBD1; size: .; DNA: TGTGCCATCAGTGAGATGAGAGGGACAGGGTTCTATGGCTACACCTTC; CDR3: CAISEMRGTGFYGYTF
V: TRBV6-8; J: TRBJ2-5; D: TRBD2; size: .; DNA: TGTGCCAGCAGAGAGCGGGGGAGGTCAGAGACCCAGTACTTC; CDR3: CASRERGRSETQYF
V: TRBV6-8; J: TRBJ1-2; D: .; size: .; DNA: TGTGCCAGCAGTCCCGGACTGGATGGCTACACCTTC; CDR3: CASSPGLDGYTF
V: TRBV11-3; J: TRBJ1-3; D: TRBD1; size: .; DNA: TGTGCTAGCAGCTCAGGGACAGCTGGAAACACCATATATTTT; CDR3: CASSSGTAGNTIYF
V: TRBV18; J: TRBJ1-2; D: .; size: once; DNA: TGTGCCAGCTCACCAGACAGTATAGGACCGGGTGGTGGCTACACCTTC; CDR3: CASSPDSIGPGGGYTF
V: TRBV28; J: TRBJ1-6; D: TRBD1; size: .; DNA: TGTGCCAGCAGCGACAGGGTGAATTCACCCCTCCACTTT; CDR3: CASSDRVNSPLHF
V: TRBV30; J: TRBJ1-5; D: .; size: .; DNA: TGTGCCTGGAGCGGGGTTAATCAGCCCCAGCATTTT; CDR3: CAWSGVNQPQHF
V: TRBV23-1; J: TRBJ2-2; D: .; size: .; DNA: TGCGCCAGCAGCCAAGGCGGCGGGGGCAACACCGGGGAGCTGTTTTTT; CDR3: CASSQGGGGNTGELFF
V: TRBV7-1; J: TRBJ2-2; D: .; size: .; DNA: TGTGCCAGCAGCTTGGAGGGGACGGTGAACACCGGGGAGCTGTTTTTT; CDR3: CASSLEGTVNTGELFF
V: TRBV11-3; J: TRBJ1-1; D: TRBD1; size: .; DNA: TGTGCCAGCAGCTTAGTTCTTCTGACAGGGAGGGACACTGAAGCTTTCTTT; CDR3: CASSLVLLTGRDTEAFF
V: TRBV28; J: TRBJ2-7; D: .; size: .; DNA: TGTGCCAGCAGTCGGGACGGACTTTACGAGCAGTACTTC; CDR3: CASSRDGLYEQYF
V: TRBV25-1; J: TRBJ2-5; D: .; size: .; DNA: TGTGCCAGCAGTGGAGGCCGTTCTAACGCGGGGGAGACCCAGTACTTC; CDR3: CASSGGRSNAGETQYF
V: TRBV18; J: TRBJ2-3; D: .; size: .; DNA: TGTGCCAGCTCAGGACAGAGCACAGATACGCAGTATTTT; CDR3: CASSGQSTDTQYF
V: TRBV11-3; J: TRBJ2-1; D: .; size: few; DNA: TGTGCCAGCAGACCTCCGGACTCGGGTCGGGGTGAGCAGTTCTTC; CDR3: CASRPPDSGRGEQFF
V: TRBV10-3; J: TRBJ1-2; D: .; size: .; DNA: TGTGCCATCAGTGTCAACAGGGACTATGGCTACACCTTC; CDR3: CAISVNRDYGYTF
V: TRBV18; J: TRBJ1-2; D: .; size: .; DNA: TGTGCCAGCTCACCGGGACCCACTAACTATGGCTACACCTTC; CDR3: CASSPGPTNYGYTF
V: TRBV11-3; J: TRBJ2-6; D: .; size: .; DNA: TGTGCCAGCAGCTCCCGCCGAGAAGCCCGGGGGGCCAACGTCCTGACTTTC; CDR3: CASSSRREARGANVLTF
V: TRBV18; J: TRBJ2-2; D: .; size: .; DNA: TGTGCCAGCTCACTCCTAACGGGGGCGAACACCGGGGAGCTGTTTTTT; CDR3: CASSLLTGANTGELFF